The entry below gives a single T cell receptor beta chain sequence along with its context. Its specificity is unknown. Measured with immunoSEQ multiplex PCR; TCRdb has only the in-frame clones, and not every one. The data contain approximately 100,000 clones, roughly 93% of them singletons. V was cut by 3 bases and J by 7 bases, with 11 bases left in between. CDR3 length: 13 amino acids. Germline loops: CDR1 SGDLS, CDR2 YYNGEE. These data originate in a study of T cell responses to AZD1222 COVID-19 vaccine. Study-wide findings and caveats: Baseline testing showed seropositivity in only a handful of AZD1222 recipients. Nearly half of spike-specific TCRs reportedly target variant regions that are unmutated in the B.1.351 and B.1.1.7 variants.

Sequences were derived from peripheral blood, sampled on day 0 of AZD1222 vaccination. The sequence was collected from an adult in good health. The chain uses TRBV9 and TRBJ2-1; D unclear. CDR3 DNA: TGTGCCAGCAGCGCTATCTACGGGAATGAGCAGTTCTTC. Translating it yields CASSAIYGNEQFF.